This is a list of T cell receptor beta chains from one sample in a study of cytomegalovirus exposure and HLA in healthy donors. TCRdb's table, derived via immunoSEQ multiplex PCR, lists solely in-frame clones and lacks some. The sample carries 110,000 to 150,000 clones, around four fifths recorded once. Sequenced: PBMCs. The receptors here all came from a male donor in good health and CMV-seronegative. The CDR3 runs from the conserved cysteine through the conserved F or W. A D gene is named only where the DNA matches it firmly. The listing skips clone size in some rows; elsewhere it reads once, few, many or a size class.

TRBJ2-5 | . | . | TRBV27 | CAILLPDQETQYF | TGTGCCATACTCTTGCCGGACCAAGAGACCCAGTACTTC
TRBJ2-1 | . | TRBD1 | TRBV10-3 | CAISEQGKTGGHNEQFF | TGTGCCATCAGTGAGCAGGGTAAGACAGGGGGTCACAATGAGCAGTTCTTC
TRBJ1-3 | few | . | TRBV9 | CASSVEPAGHGNTIYF | TGTGCCAGCAGCGTAGAACCTGCAGGGCACGGAAACACCATATATTTT
TRBJ2-7 | . | TRBD1 | TRBV7-8 | CASSPAGQGINEQYF | TGTGCCAGCAGCCCCGCGGGACAGGGGATCAACGAGCAGTACTTC
TRBJ1-4 | . | . | TRBV5-8 | CASSLDNGGGMGKLFF | TGTGCCAGCAGCTTGGATAATGGAGGAGGAATGGGAAAACTGTTTTTT
TRBJ2-7 | . | TRBD1 | TRBV13 | CASSGPGQDGFSYEQYF | TGTGCCAGCAGCGGACCGGGACAGGACGGTTTCTCCTACGAGCAGTACTTC
TRBJ2-1 | . | . | TRBV5-6 | CASSFDSRSYNEQFF | TGTGCCAGCAGCTTTGACAGCCGCTCCTACAATGAGCAGTTCTTC
TRBJ2-6 | . | . | TRBV7-6 | CATANGANVLTF | TGTGCCACCGCGAATGGGGCCAACGTCCTGACTTTC
TRBJ2-1 | . | . | TRBV6-5 | CASSFSQLASGEQFF | TGTGCCAGCAGTTTTTCCCAGCTAGCGTCGGGTGAGCAGTTCTTC
TRBJ1-3 | few | TRBD1 | TRBV7-9 | CASSLLTGVGNTIYF | TGTGCCAGCAGCTTACTCACAGGGGTTGGAAACACCATATATTTT
TRBJ2-2 | . | . | TRBV7-3 | CASSDYGGENTGELFF | TGTGCCAGCAGCGACTACGGCGGGGAGAACACCGGGGAGCTGTTTTTT
TRBJ1-3 | . | . | TRBV10-3 | CAISEGRRHSGNTIYF | TGTGCCATCAGTGAGGGGAGACGGCACTCTGGAAACACCATATATTTT
TRBJ1-4 | . | TRBD1 | TRBV4-2 | CASSQEGGPAGGIATNEKLFF | TGTGCCAGCAGCCAAGAGGGGGGCCCGGCAGGGGGTATAGCAACTAATGAAAAACTGTTTTTT
TRBJ1-2 | . | . | TRBV19 | CASSMQGYGYTF | TGTGCCAGTAGTATGCAGGGCTATGGCTACACCTTC
TRBJ2-3 | . | TRBD2 | TRBV27 | CASSPGLAGVRASTDTQYF | TGTGCCAGCAGTCCGGGACTAGCGGGGGTCCGTGCTAGCACAGATACGCAGTATTTT
TRBJ1-5 | . | . | TRBV21-1 | CASSSQGFGNQPQHF | TGTGCCAGCAGCTCACAGGGATTCGGCAATCAGCCCCAGCATTTT
TRBJ2-7 | . | TRBD2 | TRBV28 | CASSPSSSGSYVYEQYF | TGTGCCAGCAGCCCTTCTAGCAGCGGGAGTTACGTCTACGAGCAGTACTTC
TRBJ2-3 | . | TRBD2 | TRBV19 | CASSILSGTSKTDTQYF | TGTGCCAGTAGTATTCTATCCGGGACTAGCAAGACAGATACGCAGTATTTT
TRBJ1-1 | . | . | TRBV19 | CASSVRGGNTEAFF | TGTGCCAGTAGTGTCAGGGGCGGGAACACTGAAGCTTTCTTT
TRBJ2-3 | . | . | TRBV28 | CASRSGSRNTDTQYF | TGTGCCAGCCGTTCGGGGTCACGGAACACAGATACGCAGTATTTT
TRBJ2-7 | . | . | TRBV4-3 | CASSQDLYPGTLSSYEQYF | TGCGCCAGCAGCCAAGATCTATATCCTGGGACACTGAGCTCCTACGAGCAGTACTTC